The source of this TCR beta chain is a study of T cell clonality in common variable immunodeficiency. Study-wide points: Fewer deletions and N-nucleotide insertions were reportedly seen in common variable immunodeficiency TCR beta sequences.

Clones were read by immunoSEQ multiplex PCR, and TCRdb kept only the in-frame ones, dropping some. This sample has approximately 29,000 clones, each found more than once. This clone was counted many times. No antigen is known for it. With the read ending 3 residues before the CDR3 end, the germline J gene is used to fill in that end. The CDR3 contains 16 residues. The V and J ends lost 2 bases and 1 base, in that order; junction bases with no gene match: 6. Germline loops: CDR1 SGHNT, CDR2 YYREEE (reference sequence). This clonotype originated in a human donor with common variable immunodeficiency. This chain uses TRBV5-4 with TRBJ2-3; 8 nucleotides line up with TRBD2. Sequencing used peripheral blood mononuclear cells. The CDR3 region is CASSFKREMGTDTQYF. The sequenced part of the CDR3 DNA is TGTGCCAGCAGCTTTAAGCGGGAGATGGGCACAGATACG.